A selection of T cell receptor beta chains follows, all from one sample in a study of blood T cell repertoires in COVID-19. TCRdb's copy holds only in-frame clones and misses some; the assay was immunoSEQ multiplex PCR. The sample has around 41,000 clones, over 80% seen once. The sample taken for sequencing was peripheral blood. These receptors all stem from a woman older than 75 with acute or convalescent COVID-19. CDR3s include the opening cysteine and the closing phenylalanine or tryptophan. Fields, in order: clone size, D gene, V gene, J gene, CDR3 DNA, CDR3 protein. The D gene is left open where the match is weak. The size field is filled for only some rows; it gives once, few, many or a size class.

once	TRBD2	TRBV7-9	TRBJ2-3	TGTGCCAGCAGCTCTAGCGGGGGCGGGGCAGATACGCAGTATTTT	CASSSSGGGADTQYF
once	-	TRBV12-3/TRBV12-4	TRBJ1-1	TGTGCCAGCAGTTTCGGCAGGGACACTGAAGCTTTCTTT	CASSFGRDTEAFF
-	-	TRBV7-9	TRBJ1-3	TGTGCCAGCAGCTCAGACTCTGGAAACACCATATATTTT	CASSSDSGNTIYF
-	TRBD2	TRBV5-1	TRBJ2-3	TGCGCCAGCAGCAGAGCGGGGGACCCCCCAGATACGCAGTATTTT	CASSRAGDPPDTQYF
-	-	TRBV5-1	TRBJ1-1	TGCGCCAGCGCCCCTGGGGGGGGAGAGAACACTGAAGCTTTCTTT	CASAPGGGENTEAFF
-	TRBD1	TRBV5-5	TRBJ2-7	TGTGCCAGCAGCTTGGTCCGGGACAGGGCCAACGAGCAGTACTTC	CASSLVRDRANEQYF
-	-	TRBV9	TRBJ1-1	TGTGCCAGCAGCGTAGACCCCTCCGGCACTGAAGCTTTCTTT	CASSVDPSGTEAFF
-	-	TRBV6-5	TRBJ1-6	TGTGCCAGCAGGGCCCAAGGGGAGGGGGTTTCACCCCTCCACTTT	CASRAQGEGVSPLHF
-	-	TRBV28	TRBJ2-4	TGTGCCAGCAGTCTAGGGAGGTCGGCCATTCAGTACTTC	CASSLGRSAIQYF
-	TRBD1	TRBV13	TRBJ1-6	TGTGCCAGCAGGCCCCCAGGGGGAAAGAACTCACCCCTCCACTTT	CASRPPGGKNSPLHF
-	TRBD2	TRBV7-3	TRBJ2-3	TGTGCCAGCAGCGCTAGCGGGGGGAGGGCAGATACGCAGTATTTT	CASSASGGRADTQYF
-	TRBD2	TRBV5-6	TRBJ2-1	TGTGCCAGCAGTATTCGGGGGGGTTCCTACAATGAGCAGTTCTTC	CASSIRGGSYNEQFF
-	TRBD1	TRBV29-1	TRBJ1-6	TGCAGCGTCAGGGGGACAGGGAATTCACCCCTCCACTTT	CSVRGTGNSPLHF
few	TRBD1	TRBV10-3	TRBJ1-2	TGTGCCATCAGTGATTCTGGACAGGATACGGCTACACCGGGTCCCACCTTC	CAISDSGQDTATPGPTF
-	TRBD2	TRBV10-3	TRBJ2-1	TGTGCCATAAAGCGGGGGCTCTACAATGAGCAGTTCTTC	CAIKRGLYNEQFF
-	-	TRBV28	TRBJ1-5	TGTGCCAGCAGTTTTGCCAGGGCGAGCAATCAGCCCCAGCATTTT	CASSFARASNQPQHF
-	TRBD2	TRBV11-2	TRBJ2-3	TGTGCCAGCAGCCCCCGCGCGGGGGGTACAGATACGCAGTATTTT	CASSPRAGGTDTQYF
once	-	TRBV3-1/TRBV3-2	TRBJ1-4	TGTGCCAGCAGCCAAGTCCAATCTGAAAAACTGTTTTTT	CASSQVQSEKLFF
-	-	TRBV7-9	TRBJ1-2	TGTGCCAGCAGCACTGACACGGCGCTACATGATGGCTACACCTTC	CASSTDTALHDGYTF
-	-	TRBV28	TRBJ1-2	TGTGCCAGCAGCCGTACAGGGTATGGCTACACCTTC	CASSRTGYGYTF
-	-	TRBV7-9	TRBJ2-1	TGTGCCAGCAGCTTAGCATTACCGGGGAATGAGCAGTTCTTC	CASSLALPGNEQFF
-	TRBD2	TRBV5-1	TRBJ2-7	TGCGCCAGCAGTGTTCTAGCGGGGGGGGCCCCCTACGAGCAGTACTTC	CASSVLAGGAPYEQYF
-	TRBD2	TRBV11-2	TRBJ2-5	TGTGCCAGCAGCTTGGGACTAGTGGAGACCCAGTACTTC	CASSLGLVETQYF
-	TRBD1	TRBV5-8	TRBJ1-6	TGTGCCAGCAGCTTGCACACGTCTTCGGACAGGAATTCACCCCTCCACTTT	CASSLHTSSDRNSPLHF
-	-	TRBV6-5	TRBJ1-6	TGTGCCAGCAGCCTCGCGGCACAGGCGAATTCACCCCTCCACTTT	CASSLAAQANSPLHF
-	-	TRBV20-1	TRBJ2-5	TGCAGTGCTATCGGGGAGGAGACCCAGTACTTC	CSAIGEETQYF
-	-	TRBV7-6	TRBJ1-3	TGTGCCAGCAGCTTGGCCGATTCTGGAAACACCATATATTTT	CASSLADSGNTIYF
-	-	TRBV5-4	TRBJ2-5	TGTGCCAGCGAGGGGGAAGGTGAGACCCAGTACTTC	CASEGEGETQYF
-	-	TRBV7-9	TRBJ1-5	TGTGCCAGCAGCTTAGGACAGGACAATCAGCCCCAGCATTTT	CASSLGQDNQPQHF
-	-	TRBV13	TRBJ2-3	TGTGCCAGCAGCTTAAGAGGGGGAGCGACAGATACGCAGTATTTT	CASSLRGGATDTQYF
-	TRBD1	TRBV28	TRBJ1-2	TGTGCCAGCAGGAAGACAGGGATGGACACCTTC	CASRKTGMDTF
-	TRBD1	TRBV3-1/TRBV3-2	TRBJ2-7	TGTGCCAGCAGCCAAGAAGGGGCAGGACAGGCAGGCGAGCAGTACTTC	CASSQEGAGQAGEQYF
-	-	TRBV5-4	TRBJ1-2	TGTGCCAGCAGCAGTCAGTACTATGGCTACACCTTC	CASSSQYYGYTF
few	-	TRBV2	TRBJ1-2	TGTGCCAGCAGTGAGGGGGCTGTATTCGCTAACTATGGCTACACCTTC	CASSEGAVFANYGYTF
-	-	TRBV25-1	TRBJ1-2	TGTGCCAGCAGTGGACAGAGTTCCGACTATGGCTACACCTTC	CASSGQSSDYGYTF
few	TRBD1	TRBV11-2	TRBJ2-2	TGTGCCAGCAGCGCCTGGACAGGGGGTTCTCTCGGGGAGCTGTTTTTT	CASSAWTGGSLGELFF
-	-	TRBV5-1	TRBJ2-3	TGCGCCAGCAGCTCGCCGGGGGGCACAGATACGCAGTATTTT	CASSSPGGTDTQYF
few	TRBD2	TRBV6-5	TRBJ2-7	TGTGCCAGCAGTAGGGACTACCAAGCCTACGAGCAGTACTTC	CASSRDYQAYEQYF
-	-	TRBV7-8	TRBJ1-1	TGTGCCAGCAGCTTTTTTGGGAGGGCCTCGAACACTGAAGCTTTCTTT	CASSFFGRASNTEAFF
-	-	TRBV5-1	TRBJ2-2	TGCGCCAGCAGCTTGGGCGGGTTCACCGGGGAGCTGTTTTTT	CASSLGGFTGELFF
-	-	TRBV18	TRBJ2-2	TGTGCCAGCTCACCGTCCGCCGGGGAGCTGTTTTTT	CASSPSAGELFF